Listed here is a single T cell receptor (beta chain). It lacks a known antigen. The record has no base qualities; no much larger clone is one base away. Healthy HIV-negative adults with no recently reported acute infections or vaccinations were included as donors. Only Caucasian adults living in Nashville, Tennessee, USA were represented among the donors. CD4+ T cells were enriched by magnetic negative selection; naive cells were then positively selected on CD45RA, and the negative fraction formed the memory subset. Blood was collected by leukapheresis, and PBMCs were isolated by Ficoll-Histopaque density gradient centrifugation and then cryopreserved in liquid nitrogen vapor phase. Analytical flow cytometry was used to check the purity and quantity of each magnetically sorted T cell population. Genomic DNA was isolated from each sorted fraction and quantified by UV absorbance on a Nanodrop 2000c.

The sample is drawn from a study of shared clonotypes between healthy human individuals (dated by TCRdb to about 2020). Broadly, across the study: A couple of women and a few men aged 18 to 49 years were included in the cohort. Between about 0.9 and 10 billion PBMCs per donor were obtained by leukapheresis. For each donor, three plates each were used for CD4 naive and CD4 memory, two plates were used for CD8 naive, and one plate was used for CD8 memory. Different laboratories and diverse techniques were used to prepare libraries and sequence TCR repertoires, to increase sequencing depth and limit assay-specific biases. To estimate repertoire size and how much clonotypes are shared between individuals, the study performed deep sequencing of blood TCR repertoires from five healthy adults. Broader findings and caveats from the paper: The small number of donors limited the genetic and exposure-history diversity represented. Rarefaction of sorted-subset datasets indicated incomplete sequencing despite the large sequencing depth. Based on pairwise subsampling, the degree of clonotype sharing among donors was expected to be affected by sequencing depth. Sampling was limited to blood, and TCR repertoires in tissue likely differ from TCR repertoires in blood. Compared with non-shared clonotypes, clonotypes shared by all four sorted-subset donors had higher generation probabilities. Sharing across several donors was observed for around 5% of naive CD4, about 4% of naive CD8, around 2.5% of memory CD4, and roughly 0.43% of memory CD8 clonotypes. Naive subsets generally had larger estimated clonotype richness than memory subsets did.

Sequences MNHEY (CDR1) and SMNVEV (CDR2) are obtained from the germline V gene (reference sequence). From its cysteine to its phenylalanine, the CDR3 spans 13 amino acids. Only the CDR3 region is kept as DNA, spanning 39 bases read in frame from base 1. V gives up 2 bases and J gives up 6 bases, and the segment between their germline ends measures 10 bases. Using the deep immunoSEQ assay, multiplex PCR amplified TCR CDR3 regions from genomic DNA. Extracted genomic DNA from each cell subset was distributed evenly across all wells of several immunoSEQ 96-well plates, and each plate was treated as a replicate. For sorted subsets, roughly 200 ng genomic DNA, equal to approximately 30,000 T cell genomes, was loaded into each replicate PCR. The purified libraries were quantified using a Qubit 3.0 fluorometer, sized with a Bioanalyzer 2100, and then quantified again using the KAPA Library Quantification kit. Every immunoSEQ 96-well plate was sequenced on a separate single-read 150-cycle Illumina NextSeq 550 flow cell. The source study handled its data this way. Because the immunoSEQ output included only junctional sequences and no quality scores, the filtering could not be the same as the filtering used for full-length reads. Sequences were annotated with PyIR, a Python wrapper for IgBLAST v1.9, and V/J genes and CDR3 were assigned using IMGT germline references. Any read was removed if the V/J assignment was weak (E-value above 1e-6), the CDR3 was missing, or the read contained stop codons, out-of-frame junctions, or ambiguous translated residues. V3J clonotypes were defined by identical inferred V gene, J gene, and CDR3 amino acid sequence. To compute the percentage overlap between repertoires, the number of shared unique clonotypes was divided by the size of the smaller repertoire. Richness of each repertoire was evaluated using RTK rarefaction, the Chao1 estimator, and Recon v2.1 estimates of unobserved clonotypes. For all TCRbeta clonotypes obtained by the gDNA method from several donors, generation probabilities were computed with OLGA. In its TCRdb copy, this immuneACCESS table keeps in-frame sequences only and misses some clones. Where compared with another copy, unresolved V genes explain less than half of these, and the others have no known cause. The V and J calls and clone size come from that table; D and trimming were worked out from the DNA. This sample gives hundreds of thousands of clones in total; 60% to 80% of them show up just once. Approximately 1.8% of the sample is held by the ten biggest clonotypes.

The source material was memory CD4+ T cells sorted from blood. Read against the paper, the sample's cell subset or site label means: CD45RA-negative fraction. The sequence derives from a woman aged 30 to 39 in good health. The chain couples TRBV27 to TRBJ1-1, with the D segment identity uncertain. The bases are TGTGCCAGCAGTTTAAACTGGGGATCTGAAGCTTTCTTT. Its protein product is CASSLNWGSEAFF.